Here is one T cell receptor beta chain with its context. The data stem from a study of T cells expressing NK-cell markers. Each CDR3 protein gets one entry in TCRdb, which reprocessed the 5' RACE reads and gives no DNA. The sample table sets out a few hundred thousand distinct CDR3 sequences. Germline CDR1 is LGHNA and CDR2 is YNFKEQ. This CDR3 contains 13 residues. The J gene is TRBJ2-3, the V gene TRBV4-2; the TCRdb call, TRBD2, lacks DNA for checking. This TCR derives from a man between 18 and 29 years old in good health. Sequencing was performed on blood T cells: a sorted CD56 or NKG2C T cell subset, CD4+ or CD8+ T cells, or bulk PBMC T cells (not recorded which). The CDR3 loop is CATRAATTDTQYF.